This T cell receptor beta chain emerged from a study of beta chain features in type 1 diabetes (dated by TCRdb to 2016 to 2018). Some background on the complete study: Mean age, gender distribution, total cell number and subset yield did not differ between patients and healthy donors. The study compared TCRB repertoires of sorted circulating CD4+ T cell subsets between recently diagnosed type 1 diabetes patients and matched healthy donors. A total of just under 110,000,000 sorted cells were examined across all samples, and RNA yield correlated strongly with the number of cells per subset. Regulatory and stem cell-like memory subsets were isolated from only 8 patients and about eight healthy donors, whereas naive and central memory subsets came from all 28 donors. General findings and caveats noted by the study authors: Because small numbers of individuals were included in the HLA sub-analyses, any influence of HLA type on TCRB rearrangement was left unresolved. PCR may preferentially amplify shorter templates, but because patient and control samples were amplified and corrected together, any resulting skew would affect both groups equally. Sequencing cDNA rather than genomic DNA could over-represent highly expressing activated cells, although activation and CD3 levels did not differ between groups. Type 1 diabetes patients showed a moderate but significant shortening of TCRB CDR3 length in all four CD4+ subsets. At VDJ recombination sites, type 1 diabetes patients had fewer insertions and more deleted nucleotides, which implies abnormalities in thymic rearrangement. Naive, central memory and regulatory TCRB repertoires appeared more similar among patients than among healthy donors.

Turning to this clone: Its cognate antigen has yet to be identified. Base-call qualities are not available, and no considerably larger clone is one nucleotide away.

Each donor gave one peripheral blood draw, averaging approximately 120 mL, which was collected into heparinised tubes. A BD FACSAria II was used to sort naive, central memory, regulatory and stem cell-like memory CD4+ T cells with a panel that included CD45RO, CCR7, CD25, CD127, CD95 and CD27. A purity above 95% was achieved for all sorted populations. Right away, PBMCs were isolated by Lymphoprep density gradient centrifugation and were stained directly, with no culture step. Samples were stained and sorted in pairs, with one healthy donor and one patient per experiment, so that batch effects were minimized. V is pared back by 8 bases and J by 6 bases, with 10 bases lying between the germline termini. The CDR3 starts with the cysteine, ends with the phenylalanine, and has 11 residues. Only the CDR3 DNA is retained, 33 bases long and in frame from the first base. From a lookup of the germline V gene, CDR1 and CDR2 are SNHLY and FYNNEI.

The entire isolated RNA was reverse transcribed using the High Capacity cDNA Reverse Transcription Kit, and thus expressed TCRB transcripts were sequenced. Survey-depth immunoSEQ sequencing was performed on stem cell-like memory T cell samples, with an average of roughly 1 million total reads per sample. Sorted cells were lysed in RLT buffer, and RNA was extracted using DNase-treated RNeasy Micro or Mini kits according to cell number. To prevent cross-contamination, every cell subset was processed on its own, while patient and healthy donor samples were processed together. The immunoSEQ multiplex PCR was used to amplify TCRB sequences from cDNA, yielding 87-bp fragments that span the CDR3 region. Sequencing of the amplicons was performed on the Illumina HiSeq platform. The source study handled its data this way. Synthetic template baselines were used to correct PCR bias computationally, reads within Hamming distance 2 were collapsed, and singletons that could not be merged were discarded. Reads were aligned to IMGT to assign V, D and J genes, CDR3 length, and insertions or deletions at six rearrangement sites. Clonotype counts were normalized to sorted cell number within each subset before computing true diversity and Gini coefficients with the tcR R package. Repertoire sharing was quantified using the overlap coefficient calculated on TCRB nucleotide sequences. TCRdb took this table from immuneACCESS and kept in-frame rearrangements with V and J called. Such tables lack part of the clones; where checked against another copy, unresolved V genes explain under half of the gap, and the rest is unexplained. V and J calls plus clone size are reproduced from that table; the DNA served to infer D and trimming. The table for this sample lists tens of thousands of clones; around 32% of them were counted only once. 0.45% of the sample is taken by the ten largest.

Material: stem cell memory CD4+ T cells from blood. The intended sense of this specimen's cell subset or site label: stem cell-like memory CD4+ T cells. The chain is encoded by TRBV2 joined to TRBJ2-5, and possibly TRBD2, on 5 matching bases. The receptor comes from a woman between 18 and 30 years old in good health. The CDR3 corresponds to CASEGSKTQYF. The DNA reads as follows: TGTGCCAGCGAAGGGAGTAAGACCCAGTACTTC.